The 20 T cell receptor beta chains below all came from one sample that was sequenced in a study of CD8+ T cells in alopecia areata. cDNA reverse transcribed from extracted RNA served as the sequencing template. Sequenced by immunoSEQ multiplex PCR; TCRdb stores in-frame clones only, minus some. The top ten hold around 24% of the sample, which has about 56,000 clones, over 95% seen once. The sequencing used CD8+ T cells sorted from blood, collected at week 0. Every receptor here comes from a human donor with alopecia areata.

This chain joins TRBV29-1 and TRBJ2-2; D may be TRBD2 (5 bases). The V end was cut by 2 bases, the J end by 0 bases, with 7 bases between. The CDR3 is made up of 14 amino acids. The germline gives CDR1 SQVTM, CDR2 ANQGSEA. CDR3 sequence reads: CSVERGSNTGELFF. In DNA form, the CDR3 reads TGCAGCGTTGAACGGGGTTCGAACACCGGGGAGCTGTTTTTT.

This clone was counted once. The chain carries TRBV29-1 and TRBJ2-4, with D unclear. V lost 6 bases, J lost 8 bases, and 11 bases lay in between. The V gene's germline CDR1 is SQVTM and CDR2 ANQGSEA. CDR3 length: 11 residues. The CDR3 region has the DNA TGCAGCGTAAATGGGGTGGACATTCAGTACTTC. This sequence encodes CSVNGVDIQYF. Complete variable domain (other parts from reference TRBV29-1 and TRBJ2-4): SAVISQKPSRDICQRGTSLTIQCQVDSQVTMMFWYRQQPGQSLTLIATANQGSEATYESGFVIDKFPISRPNLTFSTLTVSNMSPEDSSIYLCSVNGVDIQYFGAGTRLSVL.

The gene calls are TRBV2 and TRBJ2-1; 10 bases map to TRBD2. J lost 4 bases, V lost 4 bases, and 4 bases had no gene match. Germline V gene data show CDR1 as SNHLY and CDR2 as FYNNEI. The CDR3 runs 15 residues. DNA of the CDR3: TGTGCCAGCAGTGTAGGACTAGCGGATTACAATGAGCAGTTCTTC. Residues: CASSVGLADYNEQFF.

The gene calls are TRBV19 and TRBJ2-6; tentatively, D is TRBD2 (6 bases). Germline V gene sequence: CDR1 LNHDA, CDR2 SQIVND (reference sequence). The V gene lost 5 bases and the J gene lost 0 bases, with 17 bases spanning the gap. There are 18 residues in the CDR3. The CDR3 spells CASSFQQTDYSGANVLTF. Here the CDR3 DNA reads TGTGCCAGTAGTTTCCAGCAAACGGACTACTCTGGGGCCAACGTCCTGACTTTC.

The chain carries TRBV9 and TRBJ2-3, with a weak D call TRBD1 (5 bases). The CDR3 is 16 amino acids. Trimming shortened V by 0 bases and J by 1 base, and 12 bases separated the two germline ends. The germline CDR1 and CDR2 sequences are SGDLS and YYNGEE. The CDR3 protein is CASSVASGMGTDTQYF. CDR3 DNA: TGTGCCAGCAGCGTAGCTTCAGGGATGGGCACAGATACGCAGTATTTT.

The chain is built from TRBV30 and TRBJ2-3; a possible D gene is TRBD2 (5 bases). Germline V gene sequence: CDR1 GTSNPN, CDR2 SVGIG (reference sequence). The CDR3 has 15 residues. Trimming took 4 bases from V and 0 from J, leaving 14 bases between them. The CDR3 sequence is CAWTPPAASTDTQYF. The CDR3 DNA reads as TGTGCCTGGACTCCACCAGCGGCTAGCACAGATACGCAGTATTTT.

V and J are TRBV4-1 and TRBJ2-7; possible D gene TRBD2, 5 bases. The V end lost 1 base, the J end lost 7 bases, and 14 bases lay between the germline ends. The CDR3 runs to 14 residues. Germline loops: CDR1 MGHRA, CDR2 YSYEKL. For the CDR3, the DNA is TGCGCCAGCAGCCAAGTAGTCGGATCGGGGGAGCAGTACTTC. The encoded protein is CASSQVVGSGEQYF.

The chain recombines TRBV29-1 with TRBJ2-1; D might be TRBD1 (7 bases). CDR3 size: 16 residues. V gave up 5 bases and J gave up 0 bases, with 17 bases separating them. The V gene's germline CDR1 is SQVTM and CDR2 ANQGSEA. CDR3 coding DNA: TGCAGCGTTCAGGGGGGCCAGGATGGCTCCTACAATGAGCAGTTCTTC. It encodes CSVQGGQDGSYNEQFF.

CDR3: CASSPGTGANYGYTF. The CDR3 DNA reads TGTGCCAGCAGCCCGGGGACAGGGGCTAACTATGGCTACACCTTC. This chain joins TRBV7-9 and TRBJ1-2; 10 positions match TRBD1. Germline trimming cut 5 bases from V and 0 bases from J; bases unmatched to any gene: 3. This CDR3 region has 15 residues. Germline CDR1 and CDR2: SEHNR and FQNEAQ (reference sequence).

J is TRBJ2-1 and V is TRBV7-8; TRBD2 matches 8 bases. CDR1 is SGHVS, CDR2 FQNEAQ, per germline. Trimming removed 4 bases from V and 7 bases from J; junction bases left unmatched: 6. CDR3 length: 14 amino acids. The CDR3 nucleotides read TGTGCCAGCAGCTCTAGGACGGGGGGGAATGAGCAGTTCTTC. This codes for CASSSRTGGNEQFF.

The chain links TRBV4-1 to TRBJ2-3; a weak D match, TRBD2 (7 bases). V was pared by 1 base and J by 6 bases, with 14 bases between. This CDR3 is built from 15 residues. The V gene's germline CDR1 is MGHRA and CDR2 YSYEKL. Written as DNA, the CDR3 is TGCGCCAGCAGCCAAGCAACGGGGGGCGGGGATACGCAGTATTTT. This gives the protein CASSQATGGGDTQYF.

The chain has TRBV4-3 and TRBJ2-1, with 10 bases aligning to TRBD2. CDR3 length: 17 residues. Trimming took 3 bases from V and 3 from J; bases not matched to a gene: 8. Germline V gene data show CDR1 as LGHNA and CDR2 as YSLEER. The CDR3 nucleotides read TGCGCCAGCAGCCAGAGCCCGGGACTAGCGCGCTACAATGAGCAGTTCTTC. It encodes CASSQSPGLARYNEQFF.

The chain couples TRBV4-3 to TRBJ2-1; 7 bases map to TRBD1. The CDR3 spans 19 residues. Germline values: CDR1 LGHNA, CDR2 YSLEER. The trim removed 0 bases at V and 7 bases at J, leaving 18 bases unmatched. As DNA, the CDR3 is TGCGCCAGCAGCCAAGATCTCATCTGGAGGACAGGTGTACGGAATGAGCAGTTCTTC. Encoded protein: CASSQDLIWRTGVRNEQFF.

Concerning this clone: The missing conserved phenylalanine or tryptophan at the end of this CDR3 makes a read error likely. The chain recombines TRBV6-5 with TRBJ2-7, with D unresolved. CDR3 length: 12 amino acids. V shed 2 bases and J shed 4 bases, with 6 bases lying between them. From germline, CDR1 is MNHEY and CDR2 SVGAGI. CDR3 amino acids: CASSYMGYEQYL. The CDR3, as DNA: TGTGCCAGCAGTTACATGGGTTACGAGCAGTACCTC.

V and J are TRBV5-6 and TRBJ1-5, with D perhaps TRBD1 (5 bases). Trimming removed 3 bases from V and 3 bases from J, with 19 bases in between. The germline V gene encodes CDR1 SGHDT and CDR2 YYEEEE. The CDR3 consists of 17 residues. CDR3 sequence: CASSSFEAGRDNQPQHF. CDR3 bases: TGTGCCAGCAGCTCTTTCGAGGCGGGGCGTGACAATCAGCCCCAGCATTTT.

This sequence joins TRBV16 and TRBJ2-4; no clear D. The CDR3 is 15 amino acids. The germline V gene has CDR1 KGHSY and CDR2 FQNENV. Trimming removed 4 bases from V and 0 bases from J, with 10 bases in between. CDR3 sequence: CASSLQPLAKNIQYF. The DNA for the CDR3 is TGTGCCAGCAGCCTCCAACCCCTAGCCAAAAACATTCAGTACTTC.

The rearrangement uses TRBV25-1 and TRBJ2-5; 8 bases map to TRBD2. V was pared by 7 bases and J by 4 bases, with 5 bases of the junction left unmatched. CDR3 length equals 13 residues. CDR1 and CDR2 (germline): MGHDK, SYGVNS. The CDR3 loop is CASTRRGGETQYF. CDR3 in DNA: TGTGCCAGCACCCGACGGGGGGGAGAGACCCAGTACTTC.

The gene calls are TRBV5-6 and TRBJ2-7; 7 bases fit TRBD1. The CDR3 consists of 16 residues. V lost 4 bases, J lost 2 bases, and 12 bases stayed unmatched. Germline CDR1 reads SGHDT; CDR2 reads YYEEEE. DNA for the CDR3: TGTGCCAGCAGCCCTCGACAGGGAAATGCGCCCTACGAGCAGTACTTC. Its translation: CASSPRQGNAPYEQYF. Complete variable domain (other parts from reference TRBV5-6 and TRBJ2-7): DAGVTQSPTHLIKTRGQQVTLRCSPKSGHDTVSWYQQALGQGPQFIFQYYEEEERQRGNFPDRFSGHQFPNYSSELNVNALLLGDSALYLCASSPRQGNAPYEQYFGPGTRLTVT.

The CDR3 protein is CASSSLGGYTDTQYF. CDR3 coding DNA: TGTGCCAGCAGCTCTCTGGGGGGATACACAGATACGCAGTATTTT. The rearrangement links TRBV7-9 to TRBJ2-3, with D maybe TRBD2 (6 bases). The CDR3 is 15 residues long. V was cut by 4 bases and J by 2 bases, with 13 bases left in between. CDR1 is SEHNR and CDR2 is FQNEAQ in the germline V gene (reference sequence).

The rearrangement uses TRBV5-1 and TRBJ1-6, with D unclear. V was shortened by 0 bases and J by 6 bases, with 4 bases between the two germline ends. Germline V gene sequence: CDR1 SGHRS, CDR2 YFSETQ. This CDR3 spans 13 amino acids. CDR3 sequence: CASSLVGNSPLHF. For the CDR3, the DNA is TGCGCCAGCAGCTTGGTCGGTAATTCACCCCTCCACTTT.